The 19 T cell receptor beta chains given below trace back to one sample, sequenced in a study of T cells in women clearing cervical HPV infection (dated by TCRdb to the late 2010s). Library preparation used the immunoSEQ multiplex PCR assay. TCRdb stores this immuneACCESS table with in-frame sequences only. Part of the clones is absent; in the studies checked, under half of the shortfall reflects unresolved V genes, and no reason is known for the rest. The data table for this sample lists roughly 48,000 clones. About 1.6% of the sample rests with the top ten. The sample was blood buffy coat. These receptors came from a woman between 18 and 75 years old with a cervical HPV16 infection that either progressed to CIN3+ or cleared (not recorded which).

As to this clone: The CDR3 goes on 3 residues after the read ends, and that part is filled in from the germline J gene. This rearrangement joins TRBV20-1 to TRBJ2-1; TRBD2 agrees at 7 bases. The germline V gene encodes CDR1 DFQATT and CDR2 SNEGSKA (reference sequence). V shed 0 bases and J 7 bases; nucleotides not matched to a gene: 9. CDR3 length: 15 amino acids. CDR3 protein: CSARDIERGLNEQFF. The sequenced part of the CDR3 DNA is TGCAGTGCTAGAGATATCGAGCGGGGTTTGAATGAG.

Concerning this clone itself: The CDR3 end lies 3 residues beyond the end of the read and is filled in from the germline J gene. The chain uses TRBV11-2 and TRBJ2-7, with D uncertain. The V gene's germline CDR1 is SGHAT and CDR2 FQNNGV. V was cut by 3 bases and J by 2 bases, with 8 bases left in between. This CDR3 spans 13 amino acids. The covered CDR3 bases are TGTGCCAGCAGCTTCACTCCCACCTACGAG. This codes for CASSFTPTYE. The complete CDR3 protein is CASSFTPTYEQYF.

Comments on this clone: The read is 3 residues too short to cover the CDR3 end, so that end is filled in from the germline J gene. This rearrangement joins TRBV5-4 to TRBJ2-1; 10 bases are shared with TRBD1. Trimming removed 2 bases from V and 5 bases from J; junction bases left unmatched: 4. Per germline, CDR1 SGHNT and CDR2 YYREEE (reference sequence). The CDR3 consists of 15 residues. Partial CDR3 DNA: TGTGCCAGCAGCTTAGGACAGGGGGACCACAATGAG. Its protein product is CASSLGQGDHNE. The whole CDR3 reads CASSLGQGDHNEQFF.

Note on this clone: Coverage ceases 3 residues before the CDR3 finishes, and the germline J gene fills in the end. The genes are TRBV5-4 and TRBJ1-1; D gene uncertain. Germline V gene data show CDR1 as SGHNT and CDR2 as YYREEE (reference sequence). CDR3 length equals 16 residues. The V and J ends lost 7 bases and 0 bases respectively, with 19 bases between them. The CDR3 reads CASRSRELPLNTEAFF. The CDR3 DNA, read in part, is TGTGCCAGCCGCTCTCGCGAGCTGCCTCTGAACACTGAA.

Points on this clone: The sequenced fragment ends 3 residues before the CDR3 boundary, so the rest is inferred from the germline J gene. The J gene is TRBJ2-3, the V gene TRBV5-4; D ambiguous. The germline gives CDR1 SGHNT, CDR2 YYREEE (reference sequence). The CDR3 is 14 amino acids. The ends were cut back, 4 bases at V and 4 bases at J, with 13 bases in the middle. The CDR3 loop reads CASSLPLFADTQYF. The CDR3 bases that were read are TGTGCCAGCAGCCTCCCTCTTTTTGCAGATACG.

With regard to this clone: The read ends 3 residues shy of where the CDR3 ends; the end is completed using the germline J gene. V usage is TRBV27 and J usage is TRBJ2-7, with 9 bases fitting TRBD1. This CDR3 is built from 16 residues. V shed 3 bases, J shed 2 bases, and the junction held 8 bases outside the gene matches. The germline gives CDR1 MNHEY, CDR2 SMNVEV (reference sequence). The CDR3 sequence: CASSFRTGEKPYEQYF. The DNA read from the CDR3 is TGTGCCAGCAGTTTCCGGACAGGGGAAAAGCCCTACGAG.

Concerning this clone: With the read ending 3 residues before the CDR3 end, the germline J gene is used to fill in that end. V is TRBV20-1 and J is TRBJ2-7; the match to TRBD1 covers 7 bases. V shed 5 bases and J 4 bases; nucleotides not matched to a gene: 11. This CDR3 has 14 residues. Germline CDR1 DFQATT, CDR2 SNEGSKA (reference sequence). The CDR3 loop reads CSAFPGQITYEQYF. The sequenced part of the CDR3 DNA is TGCAGTGCTTTCCCGGGACAGATCACTTACGAG.

Points on this clone: The missing CDR3 end, 3 residues past where the read stops, is filled in from the germline J gene. The rearrangement links TRBV5-5 to TRBJ2-7, with 12 bases matching TRBD1. Trimming cost V 4 bases and J 4 bases; bases outside gene matches: 6. Germline-derived CDR1 and CDR2 are SGHKS and YYEKEE (reference sequence). This CDR3 is built from 15 residues. CDR3 sequence reads: CASSPGTGGLYEQYF. The DNA read from the CDR3 is TGTGCCAGCAGCCCCGGGACAGGGGGCTTGTACGAG.

To note about this clone: Sequencing ends 3 residues short of the CDR3 end; the germline J gene provides the rest. The chain carries TRBV13 and TRBJ2-4; TRBD2 matches 12 bases. The length of the CDR3 is 15 residues. Germline-derived CDR1 and CDR2 are PRHDT and FYEKMQ (reference sequence). The CDR3 sequence: CASRLGPTSGGRQYF. Incomplete CDR3 DNA: TGTGCCAGCAGGCTGGGGCCGACTAGCGGGGGCCGT.

Regarding this clone: With the read ending 3 residues before the CDR3 end, the germline J gene is used to fill in that end. The rearrangement uses TRBV20-1 and TRBJ1-5; D is unclear. CDR1 is DFQATT and CDR2 is SNEGSKA in the germline V gene (reference sequence). Trimming took off 2 bases at V and 5 bases at J, with 7 bases between the two ends. The CDR3 runs 12 residues. The sequenced part of the CDR3 DNA is TGCAGTGCTAGACTACTTGATCAGCCC. This codes for CSARLLDQP. The full-length CDR3 reads as CSARLLDQPQHF.

Concerning this clone: The read comes to an end 3 residues before the CDR3 does, leaving the germline J gene to fill in the end. The chain combines TRBV7-7 with TRBJ1-1; D is possibly TRBD1 (5 bases). The CDR3 has 14 residues. Trimming stripped 6 bases from V and 0 bases from J, with 11 bases between. CDR1 is SSHAT and CDR2 is FNYEAQ in the germline V gene (reference sequence). CDR3 bases read: TGTGCCAGCAGTCCGGACACGTTGAACACTGAA. Translation gives CASSPDTLNTE. From start to end, the CDR3 is CASSPDTLNTEAFF.

Comments on this clone: The read halts 3 residues ahead of the CDR3 end, with the missing end drawn from the germline J gene. The chain carries TRBV2 and TRBJ2-4; 8 bases map to TRBD1. The V gene end was trimmed by 6 bases and the J gene end by 3 bases; junction bases not matched to a gene: 10. Germline V gene sequence: CDR1 SNHLY, CDR2 FYNNEI. CDR3 length: 16 residues. The covered CDR3 bases are TGTGCCAGCAGGGACAGGGATAGGGGGGACAAAAACATT. Amino acids: CASRDRDRGDKNI. The complete CDR3 reads CASRDRDRGDKNIQYF.

Notes on this clone: The DNA ends 3 residues before the CDR3 does, and the rest of the CDR3 is filled in from the germline J gene. The rearrangement links TRBV5-1 to TRBJ2-3; the D gene is possibly TRBD1 (5 bases). This CDR3 spans 14 amino acids. V was clipped by 4 bases and J by 6 bases, with 15 bases between them. Germline V gene sequence: CDR1 SGHRS, CDR2 YFSETQ. CDR3 loop: CASSDSGLQDTQYF. The covered CDR3 bases are TGCGCCAGCAGCGACAGTGGGTTGCAGGATACG.

On this clone itself: Read sequence stops 3 residues before the CDR3 end, and the germline J gene provides the missing end. The V gene is TRBV29-1, the J gene TRBJ1-1; unclear D gene. In germline, CDR1 is SQVTM, CDR2 ANQGSEA. V shed 4 bases and J shed 0 bases, with 9 bases lying between them. This CDR3 contains 13 residues. The sequenced part of the CDR3 DNA is TGCAGCGTTGGAATGAAGGTGAACACTGAA. It yields the protein CSVGMKVNTE. The entire CDR3 protein is CSVGMKVNTEAFF.

A note on this clone: The CDR3 end is not reached by the read, which stops 3 residues before it; the germline J gene fills it in. The chain uses TRBV30 and TRBJ2-7, with 8 bases matching TRBD1. Germline V CDR1 and CDR2: GTSNPN, SVGIG (reference sequence). The CDR3 length is 12 residues. J gave up 3 bases and V 6 bases, and 4 bases lay outside the gene matches. CDR3 protein: CACETGVYEQYF. CDR3 DNA, as far as it was read: TGTGCCTGTGAGACAGGGGTCTACGAG.

To note about this clone: Coverage ceases 3 residues before the CDR3 finishes, and the germline J gene fills in the end. The chain combines TRBV12-3 or TRBV12-4 with TRBJ2-4; TRBD1 aligns across 7 bases. The CDR3 runs to 16 residues. Losses at the gene ends were 5 bases for V and 4 bases for J; bases not matched to a gene: 11. The CDR3 region is CASSTDRVGGKNIQYF. The sequenced part of the CDR3 DNA is TGTGCCAGCAGTACCGACAGGGTAGGGGGTAAAAACATT.

With regard to this clone: The read falls 3 residues short of the CDR3 end, and the missing part is taken from the germline J gene. This chain connects TRBV20-1 to TRBJ2-3, with D possibly being TRBD1 (6 bases). Germline CDR1 DFQATT, CDR2 SNEGSKA (reference sequence). The V end was cut by 5 bases, the J end by 1 base, with 16 bases between. The CDR3 runs 15 residues. The CDR3 here is CSASNAGDGTDTQYF. The sequenced CDR3 bases are TGCAGTGCTTCTAATGCAGGGGATGGCACAGATACG.

A note on this clone: From the germline J gene comes the end of the CDR3, since the read stops 3 residues before it. This rearrangement joins TRBV11-3 to TRBJ2-7; 8 bases fit TRBD2. With V trimmed by 2 bases and J by 3 bases, 6 bases remained unmatched. In germline, CDR1 is SGHNT, CDR2 YENEEA. The CDR3 has 15 amino acids. The DNA read from the CDR3 is TGTGCCAGCAGCTTAAGGAGCGGGGGACTCTACGAG. It yields the protein CASSLRSGGLYE. From start to end, the CDR3 is CASSLRSGGLYEQYF. Full variable domain (missing parts from reference TRBV11-3 and TRBJ2-7): EAGVVQSPRYKIIEKKQPVAFWCNPISGHNTLYWYLQNLGQGPELLIRYENEEAVDDSQLPKDRFSAERLKGVDSTLKIQPAELGDSAVYLCASSLRSGGLYEQYFGPGTRLTVT.

With regard to this clone: The read is 3 residues too short to cover the CDR3 end, so that end is filled in from the germline J gene. The chain is built from TRBV5-5 and TRBJ1-2, with a tentative D call TRBD1 (6 bases). Trimming cost V 0 bases and J 0 bases, with 9 bases left between them. This CDR3 contains 15 residues. The germline gives CDR1 SGHKS, CDR2 YYEKEE (reference sequence). CDR3 region: CASSLVEGANYGYTF. The CDR3 bases that were read are TGTGCCAGCAGCTTGGTAGAGGGGGCTAACTATGGC.